Following are 8 T cell receptor beta chains from one sample sequenced in a study of STAT3 mutations in large granular lymphocyte leukemia. General study findings and limits: At least one immunodominant TCR beta clonotype appeared in every T-cell large granular lymphocyte leukemia patient.

This table comes from immunoSEQ multiplex PCR, and its TCRdb copy is limited to in-frame clones, with some not included. The sample lists about 6,600 clones, roughly 57% occurring once. Their recognized antigens are unknown. Sequencing was carried out using peripheral blood mononuclear cells. Receptors originate from a boy between 10 and 17 years old with T-cell large granular lymphocyte leukemia. Some clones in this sample may be carry-over from other donors' samples.

The genes are TRBV18 and TRBJ2-7; perhaps D is TRBD1 or TRBD2 (5 bases each). This CDR3 is built from 14 residues. Trimming took off 3 bases at V and 0 bases at J, with 9 bases between the two ends. Germline CDR1 KGHSH, CDR2 LQKENI. The CDR3 nucleotides are TGTGCCAGCTCACCTTCAGGGAGCTCCTACGAGCAGTACTTC. It encodes CASSPSGSSYEQYF.

The rearrangement links TRBV25-1 to TRBJ2-1; D is uncertain. Germline V gene lookup returns CDR1 MGHDK and CDR2 SYGVNS. V was clipped by 9 bases and J by 10 bases, with 7 bases between them. This CDR3 is built from 9 residues. CDR3 amino acids: CARTSEQFF. The CDR3 DNA reads as TGTGCCAGGACGAGCGAGCAGTTCTTC.

The chain uses TRBV30 and TRBJ2-7; the match to TRBD2 covers 9 bases. The CDR3 contains 14 residues. Trimming cost V 0 bases and J 4 bases; bases outside gene matches: 4. CDR1 GTSNPN and CDR2 SVGIG come from the germline V gene (reference sequence). CDR3 sequence: CAWSVLSGSYEQYF. Written as DNA, the CDR3 is TGTGCCTGGAGTGTACTTAGCGGGAGTTACGAGCAGTACTTC.

This clone was recorded only once. V and J are TRBV7-2 and TRBJ2-4; 8 bases fit TRBD2. The germline V gene has CDR1 SGHTA and CDR2 FQGNSA. This CDR3 region has 18 residues. V shed 1 base, J shed 8 bases, and the junction held 16 bases outside the gene matches. CDR3 region: CASSLGRGAGGTGDIQYF. The CDR3, as DNA: TGTGCCAGCAGCTTAGGGAGAGGGGCGGGAGGCACGGGTGACATTCAGTACTTC.

CDR3 in amino acids: CASSAGTGDYEQYF. DNA for the CDR3: TGTGCCAGCAGCGCCGGGACAGGGGACTACGAGCAGTACTTC. This chain connects TRBV5-4 to TRBJ2-7; TRBD1 aligns across 10 bases. The V gene's germline CDR1 is SGHNT and CDR2 YYREEE (reference sequence). The CDR3 runs to 14 residues. Germline trimming cut 4 bases from V and 3 bases from J; bases unmatched to any gene: 4.

This clone turned up a few times. The J gene is TRBJ1-2, the V gene TRBV5-1, with 7 bases aligning to TRBD1. The junction had 24 bases not matched to a gene; V was cut back by 3 bases and J by 7 bases. Germline V gene sequence: CDR1 SGHRS, CDR2 YFSETQ. This CDR3 contains 19 residues. In DNA, the CDR3 is TGCGCCAGCAGCTCACCGACAGGGACCCCGAGGCCCCCCATGGTTGGCTACACCTTC. Its translation: CASSSPTGTPRPPMVGYTF.

V usage is TRBV6-6 and J usage is TRBJ1-5; the D is unclear. V lost 5 bases to trimming and J lost 5 bases, with 7 bases between them. The germline gives CDR1 MNHNY, CDR2 SVGAGI (reference sequence). The CDR3 is 12 residues long. The CDR3 protein is CASSMGYQPQHF. The CDR3 nucleotides are TGTGCCAGCAGTATGGGGTATCAGCCCCAGCATTTT.

In this sample, this clone turned up a few times. The chain carries TRBV4-2 and TRBJ1-2, with TRBD1 matching 9 bases. CDR1 and CDR2 from the germline V gene are LGHNA and YNFKEQ. V lost 4 bases and J lost 5; bases outside the gene matches: 8. This CDR3 has 15 residues. The DNA for the CDR3 is TGTGCCAGCAGCCCCGGGACAGGGCTCGGTTATGGCTACACCTTC. Translated: CASSPGTGLGYGYTF.